Included here is one T cell receptor beta chain sequence, with context. No antigen is known for it. The sample comes from a study of regulatory T cells in long-lasting Graves disease. The CDR3 is made up of 12 amino acids. V was trimmed by 5 bases and J by 14 bases, leaving 15 bases between them. Germline values: CDR1 SGHNT, CDR2 YENEEA. CDR3 regions were amplified by Arm-PCR using iRepertoire HTBI primers to build TCR beta libraries. TCRdb used MiXCR to reprocess the multiplex PCR reads, holding one entry per CDR3 protein. Of approximately 390,000 distinct CDR3 sequences listed, under 20% were seen once; the top ten hold 20% to 25%. The time point here: newly diagnosed GD, antithyroid drugs for less than 3 months. The authors made the TCR library using RNA they extracted from PBMCs. Study-wide results and caveats: What was studied was peripheral blood only, and not thyroid tissue.

These data are also associated with another study on T cells in Graves' hyperthyroidism and ophthalmopathy.

The clonotype was recovered from a woman aged 18 to 35 with Graves disease. The sample here was peripheral blood mononuclear cells (PBMCs), taken at new diagnosis, from a patient treated with antithyroid drugs. This rearrangement joins TRBV11-3 to TRBJ1-4; D is ambiguous. As DNA, the CDR3 is TGTGCCAGCAGCCCCCCCCACGCGTTCCTGTTTTTT. Translating it yields CASSPPHAFLFF.